This T cell receptor (beta chain) was sequenced in a study of identical twins. Notes on the study in general: The study found weaker excess twin sharing in beta out-of-frame sequences.

Germline values: CDR1 MNHEY, CDR2 SVGEGT. This CDR3 has 16 amino acids. Trimming removed 2 bases from V and 0 bases from J; junction bases left unmatched: 2. cDNA molecules carried unique molecular identifiers, and template switching added a universal primer site. Using its own MiXCR run on the 5' RACE reads, TCRdb lists one record per CDR3 protein. The sample has roughly 710,000 distinct CDR3 sequences; around 6.1% are singletons. Turning to this clonotype: Its cognate antigen is unknown.

Sequencing input: naive T cells sorted from blood. The sequence was collected from a man aged 18 to 35 in good health. The chain recombines TRBV6-2 or TRBV6-3 with TRBJ2-1; TRBD1 matches at 9 bases. In DNA, the CDR3 is TGTGCCAGCAGTTACCCGACAGGGGGCTCCTACAATGAGCAGTTCTTC. Amino acids: CASSYPTGGSYNEQFF.